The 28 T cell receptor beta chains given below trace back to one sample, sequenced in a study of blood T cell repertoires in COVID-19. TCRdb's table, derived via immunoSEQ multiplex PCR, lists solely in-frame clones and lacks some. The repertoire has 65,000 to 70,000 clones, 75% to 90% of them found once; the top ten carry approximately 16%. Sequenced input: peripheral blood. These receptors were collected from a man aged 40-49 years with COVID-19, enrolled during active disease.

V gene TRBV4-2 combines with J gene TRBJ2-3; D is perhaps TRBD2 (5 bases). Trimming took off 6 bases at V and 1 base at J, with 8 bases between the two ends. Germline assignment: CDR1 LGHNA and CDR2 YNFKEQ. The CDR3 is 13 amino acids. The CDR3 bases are TGTGCCAGCAGGGAGGCGGGCACAGATACGCAGTATTTT. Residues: CASREAGTDTQYF.

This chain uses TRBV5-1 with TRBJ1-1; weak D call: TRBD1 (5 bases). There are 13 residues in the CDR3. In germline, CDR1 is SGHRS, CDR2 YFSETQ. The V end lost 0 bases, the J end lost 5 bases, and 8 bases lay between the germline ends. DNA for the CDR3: TGCGCCAGCAGCTTGGAACGGGGGACTGAAGCTTTCTTT. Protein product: CASSLERGTEAFF.

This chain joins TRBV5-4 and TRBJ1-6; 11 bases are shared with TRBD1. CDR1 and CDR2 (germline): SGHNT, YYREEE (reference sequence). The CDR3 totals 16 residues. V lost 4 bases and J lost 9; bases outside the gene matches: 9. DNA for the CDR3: TGTGCCAGCAGCCCAGGTATCGGGACAGGGGGTTCACCCCTCCACTTT. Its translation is CASSPGIGTGGSPLHF. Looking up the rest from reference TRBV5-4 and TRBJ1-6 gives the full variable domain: ETGVTQSPTHLIKTRGQQVTLRCSSQSGHNTVSWYQQALGQGPQFIFQYYREEENGRGNFPPRFSGLQFPNYSSELNVNALELDDSALYLCASSPGIGTGGSPLHFGNGTRLTVT.

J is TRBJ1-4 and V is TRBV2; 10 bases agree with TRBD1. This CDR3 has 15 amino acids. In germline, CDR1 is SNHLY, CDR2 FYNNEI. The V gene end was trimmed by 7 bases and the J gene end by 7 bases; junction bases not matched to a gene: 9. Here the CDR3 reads CASTPGGTGVEKLFF. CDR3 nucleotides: TGTGCCAGCACCCCTGGGGGGACAGGGGTTGAAAAACTGTTTTTT.

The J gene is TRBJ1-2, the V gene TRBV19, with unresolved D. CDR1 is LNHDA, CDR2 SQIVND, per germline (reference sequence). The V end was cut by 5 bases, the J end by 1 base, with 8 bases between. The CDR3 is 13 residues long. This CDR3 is CASSVRSNYGYTF. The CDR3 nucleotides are TGTGCCAGTAGTGTTAGGAGTAACTATGGCTACACCTTC. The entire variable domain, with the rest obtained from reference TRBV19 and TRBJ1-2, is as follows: DGGITQSPKYLFRKEGQNVTLSCEQNLNHDAMYWYRQDPGQGLRLIYYSQIVNDFQKGDIAEGYSVSREKKESFPLTVTSAQKNPTAFYLCASSVRSNYGYTFGSGTRLTVV.

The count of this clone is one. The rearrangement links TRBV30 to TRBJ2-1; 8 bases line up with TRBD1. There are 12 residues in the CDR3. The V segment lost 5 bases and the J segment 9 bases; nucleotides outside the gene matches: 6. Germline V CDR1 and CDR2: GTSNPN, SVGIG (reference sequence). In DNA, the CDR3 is TGTGCCTGGTTCAGCACAGGGGGTGAGCAGTTCTTC. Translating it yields CAWFSTGGEQFF. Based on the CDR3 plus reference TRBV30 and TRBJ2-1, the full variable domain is SQTIHQWPATLVQPVGSPLSLECTVEGTSNPNLYWYRQAAGRGLQLLFYSVGIGQISSEVPQNLSASRPQDRQFILSSKKLLLSDSGFYLCAWFSTGGEQFFGPGTRLTVL.

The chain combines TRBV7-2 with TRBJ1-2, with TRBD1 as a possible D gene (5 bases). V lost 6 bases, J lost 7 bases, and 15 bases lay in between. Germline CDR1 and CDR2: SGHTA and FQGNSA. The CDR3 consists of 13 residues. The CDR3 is CASSSRAPGGYTF. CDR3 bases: TGTGCCAGCAGTTCCAGGGCCCCCGGTGGCTACACCTTC.

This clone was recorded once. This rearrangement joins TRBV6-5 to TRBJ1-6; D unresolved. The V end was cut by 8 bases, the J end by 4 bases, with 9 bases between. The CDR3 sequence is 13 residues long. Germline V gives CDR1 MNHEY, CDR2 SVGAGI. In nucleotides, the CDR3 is TGTGCCAGCCTCCCCGGGTATAATTCACCCCTCCACTTT. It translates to CASLPGYNSPLHF.

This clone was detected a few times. The CDR3 nucleotides read TGTGCCAGCAGCCAGACGACAGGGAACACTGAAGCTTTCTTT. Translation: CASSQTTGNTEAFF. The J gene is TRBJ1-1, the V gene TRBV5-4; possible D gene TRBD1, 6 bases. CDR1 is SGHNT and CDR2 is YYREEE in the germline V gene (reference sequence). This CDR3 has 14 amino acids. Trimming left V 4 bases short and J 1 base short, with 11 bases between.

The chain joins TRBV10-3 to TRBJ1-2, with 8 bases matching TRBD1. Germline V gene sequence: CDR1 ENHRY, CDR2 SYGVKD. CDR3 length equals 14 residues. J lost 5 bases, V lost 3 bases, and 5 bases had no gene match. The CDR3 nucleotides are TGTGCCATCAGTGAAGGCAGGGGGCTGTATGGCTACACCTTC. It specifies CAISEGRGLYGYTF.

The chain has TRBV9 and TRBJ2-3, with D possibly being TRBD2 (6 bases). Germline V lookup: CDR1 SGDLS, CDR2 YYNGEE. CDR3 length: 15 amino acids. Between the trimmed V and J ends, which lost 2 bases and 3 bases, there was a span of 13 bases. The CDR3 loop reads CASSVAGGFTDTQYF. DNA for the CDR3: TGTGCCAGCAGCGTTGCCGGGGGTTTTACAGATACGCAGTATTTT.

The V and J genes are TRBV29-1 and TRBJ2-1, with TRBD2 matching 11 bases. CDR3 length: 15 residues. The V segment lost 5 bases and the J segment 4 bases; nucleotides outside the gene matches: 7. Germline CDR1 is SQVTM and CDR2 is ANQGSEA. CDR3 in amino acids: CSVTGLAGGYNEQFF. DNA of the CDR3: TGCAGCGTTACAGGGCTAGCGGGGGGATACAATGAGCAGTTCTTC.

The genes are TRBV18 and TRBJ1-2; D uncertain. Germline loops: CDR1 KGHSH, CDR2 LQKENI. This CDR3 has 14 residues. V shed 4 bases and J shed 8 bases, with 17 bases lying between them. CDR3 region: CASSRGEGTAGYTF. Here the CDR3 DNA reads TGTGCCAGCTCACGGGGAGAGGGTACAGCGGGCTACACCTTC.

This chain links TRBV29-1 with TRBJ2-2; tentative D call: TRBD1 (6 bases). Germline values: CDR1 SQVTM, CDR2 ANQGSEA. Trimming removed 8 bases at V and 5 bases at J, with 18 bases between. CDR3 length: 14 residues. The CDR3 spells CSCLRDIETGELFF. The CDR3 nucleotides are TGCAGCTGTCTCCGGGACATAGAAACCGGGGAGCTGTTTTTT.

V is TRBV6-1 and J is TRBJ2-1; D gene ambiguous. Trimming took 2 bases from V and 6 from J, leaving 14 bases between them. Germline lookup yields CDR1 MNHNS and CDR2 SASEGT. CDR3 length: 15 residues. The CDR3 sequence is CASSERRNGANEQFF. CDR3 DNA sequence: TGTGCCAGCAGTGAACGCCGGAACGGAGCCAATGAGCAGTTCTTC.

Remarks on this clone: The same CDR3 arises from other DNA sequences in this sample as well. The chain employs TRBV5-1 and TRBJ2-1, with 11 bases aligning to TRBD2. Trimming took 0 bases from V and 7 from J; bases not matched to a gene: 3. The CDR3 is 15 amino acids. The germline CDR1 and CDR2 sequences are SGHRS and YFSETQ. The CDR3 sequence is CASSLVGTSGNEQFF. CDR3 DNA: TGCGCCAGCAGCTTGGTGGGGACTAGCGGAAATGAGCAGTTCTTC.

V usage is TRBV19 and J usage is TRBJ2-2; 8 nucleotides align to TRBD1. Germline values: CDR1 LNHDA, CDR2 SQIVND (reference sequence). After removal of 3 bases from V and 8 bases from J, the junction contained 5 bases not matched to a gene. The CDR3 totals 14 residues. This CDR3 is CASSMQQGVGELFF. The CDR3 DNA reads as TGTGCCAGTAGTATGCAACAGGGGGTGGGGGAGCTGTTTTTT.

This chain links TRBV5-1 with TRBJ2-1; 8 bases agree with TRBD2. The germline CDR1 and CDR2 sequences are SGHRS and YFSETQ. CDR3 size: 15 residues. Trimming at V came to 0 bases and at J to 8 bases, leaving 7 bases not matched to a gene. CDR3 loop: CASSLDVGGAYEQFF. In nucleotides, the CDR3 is TGCGCCAGCAGCTTGGACGTCGGGGGGGCCTATGAGCAGTTCTTC.

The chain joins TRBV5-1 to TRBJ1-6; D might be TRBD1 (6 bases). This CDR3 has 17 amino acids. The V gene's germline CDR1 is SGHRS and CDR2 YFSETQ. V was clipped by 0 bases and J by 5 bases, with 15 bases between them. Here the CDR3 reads CASSLGAGALDNSPLHF. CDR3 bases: TGCGCCAGCAGCTTGGGGGCAGGGGCTTTGGATAATTCACCCCTCCACTTT.

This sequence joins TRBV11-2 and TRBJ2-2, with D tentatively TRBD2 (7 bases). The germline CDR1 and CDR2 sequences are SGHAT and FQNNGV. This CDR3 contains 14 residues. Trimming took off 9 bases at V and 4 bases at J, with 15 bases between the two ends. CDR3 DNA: TGTGCCAGTGAGGGGGGGCCTCTCACCGGGGAGCTGTTTTTT. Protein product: CASEGGPLTGELFF.

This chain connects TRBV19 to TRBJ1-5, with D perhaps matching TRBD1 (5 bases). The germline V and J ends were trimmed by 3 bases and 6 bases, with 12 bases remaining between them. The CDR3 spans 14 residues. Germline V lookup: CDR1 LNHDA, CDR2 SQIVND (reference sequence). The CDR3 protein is CASSMGGRGQPQHF. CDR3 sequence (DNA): TGTGCCAGTAGTATGGGGGGAAGAGGTCAGCCCCAGCATTTT. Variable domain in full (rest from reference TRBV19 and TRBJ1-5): DGGITQSPKYLFRKEGQNVTLSCEQNLNHDAMYWYRQDPGQGLRLIYYSQIVNDFQKGDIAEGYSVSREKKESFPLTVTSAQKNPTAFYLCASSMGGRGQPQHFGDGTRLSIL.

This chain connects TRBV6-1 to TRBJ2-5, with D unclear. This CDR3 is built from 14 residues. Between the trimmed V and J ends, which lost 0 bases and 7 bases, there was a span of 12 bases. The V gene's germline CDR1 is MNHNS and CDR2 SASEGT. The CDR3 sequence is CASSEAGYPGTQYF. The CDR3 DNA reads TGTGCCAGCAGTGAAGCAGGATATCCGGGGACCCAGTACTTC.

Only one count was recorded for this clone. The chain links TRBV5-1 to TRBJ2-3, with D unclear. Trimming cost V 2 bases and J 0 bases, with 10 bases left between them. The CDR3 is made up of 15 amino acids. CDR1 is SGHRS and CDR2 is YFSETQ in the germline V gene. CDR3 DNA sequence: TGCGCCAGCAGCTTTCAGATGACTAGCACAGATACGCAGTATTTT. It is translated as CASSFQMTSTDTQYF.

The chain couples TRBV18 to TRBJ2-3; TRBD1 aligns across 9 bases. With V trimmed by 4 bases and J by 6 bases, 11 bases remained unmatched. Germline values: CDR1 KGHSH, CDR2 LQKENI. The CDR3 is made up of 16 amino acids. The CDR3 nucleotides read TGTGCCAGCTCACGCAGTTATGACAGGGGGGCCGATACGCAGTATTTT. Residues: CASSRSYDRGADTQYF.

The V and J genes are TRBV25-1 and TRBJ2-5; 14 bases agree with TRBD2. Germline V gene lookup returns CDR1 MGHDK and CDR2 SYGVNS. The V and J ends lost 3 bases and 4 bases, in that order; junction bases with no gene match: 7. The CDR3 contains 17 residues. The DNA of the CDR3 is TGTGCCAGCAGTGACCCGACTAGCGGGGGGGTAAGAGAGACCCAGTACTTC. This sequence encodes CASSDPTSGGVRETQYF.

The DNA of the CDR3 is TGTGCCAGCAGCCCAAGCACAGATACGCAGTATTTT. Translating gives CASSPSTDTQYF. The chain combines TRBV7-9 with TRBJ2-3; D not certain. This CDR3 is 12 amino acids long. The germline V and J ends were trimmed by 5 bases and 0 bases, with 3 bases remaining between them. From germline, CDR1 is SEHNR and CDR2 FQNEAQ (reference sequence).

The CDR3 loop reads CASKRLAGRHLTDTQYF. The CDR3 nucleotides read TGTGCCAGCAAGCGACTAGCGGGGCGACACCTCACAGATACGCAGTATTTT. This chain uses TRBV2 with TRBJ2-3, with TRBD2 identical over 11 bases. Germline V gene sequence: CDR1 SNHLY, CDR2 FYNNEI. The CDR3 length is 17 residues. J lost 2 bases, V lost 7 bases, and 11 bases had no gene match.

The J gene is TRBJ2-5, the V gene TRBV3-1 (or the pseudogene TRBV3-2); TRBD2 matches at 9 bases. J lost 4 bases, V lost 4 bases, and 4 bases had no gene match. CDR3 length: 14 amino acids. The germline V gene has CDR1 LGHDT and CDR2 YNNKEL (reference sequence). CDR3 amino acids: CASSRGLALETQYF. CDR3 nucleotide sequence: TGTGCCAGCAGCCGAGGACTAGCGCTAGAGACCCAGTACTTC.